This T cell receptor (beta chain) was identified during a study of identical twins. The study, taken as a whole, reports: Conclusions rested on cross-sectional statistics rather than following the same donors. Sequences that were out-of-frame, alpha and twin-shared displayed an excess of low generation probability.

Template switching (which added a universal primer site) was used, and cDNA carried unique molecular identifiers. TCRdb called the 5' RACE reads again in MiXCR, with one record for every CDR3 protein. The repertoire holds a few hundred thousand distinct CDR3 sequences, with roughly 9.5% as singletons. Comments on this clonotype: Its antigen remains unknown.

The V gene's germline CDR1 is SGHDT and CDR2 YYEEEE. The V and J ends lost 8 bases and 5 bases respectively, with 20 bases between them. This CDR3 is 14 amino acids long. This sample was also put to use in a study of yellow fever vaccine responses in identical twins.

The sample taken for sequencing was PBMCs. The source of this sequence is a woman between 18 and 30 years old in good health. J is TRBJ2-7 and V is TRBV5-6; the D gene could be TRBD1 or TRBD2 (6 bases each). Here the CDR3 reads CASVTWGAFDEQYF. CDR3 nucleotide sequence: TGTGCCAGTGTCACGTGGGGGGCTTTCGACGAGCAGTACTTC.